Only a few counts were recorded for the clone carrying this TCR beta chain. Its antigen is not known. These data are taken from a study of T cells in Graves' hyperthyroidism and ophthalmopathy. Study-wide context: The initial diagnosis was the point when peripheral blood was collected, ahead of any treatment.

Absent ophthalmopathy progression within 18 months defined stable Graves' hyperthyroidism. Germline V gives CDR1 DFQATT, CDR2 SNEGSKA (reference sequence). The CDR3 is 11 amino acids. V lost 3 bases and J 6 bases, leaving 9 bases between the germline ends. Authors of the study amplified TCR beta CDR3 regions from RNA transcripts. Initially, a first-round RT-PCR of the TCR CDR3 employed the HTBI primer set. TCRdb called the multiplex PCR reads again in MiXCR, with one record for every CDR3 protein. The table shows about 360,000 distinct CDR3 sequences, with under 15% occurring only once. General study points: Most clonotypes expanded in thyroid above 0.001 were likewise present in blood. Ophthalmopathy was told apart from stable hyperthyroidism by a 13 V-J model.

The sample comprised blood. The sequence derives from a woman under 30 with Graves' hyperthyroidism. The gene calls are TRBV20-1 and TRBJ2-7; D is undetermined. The CDR3: CSASPSSEQYF. The CDR3 nucleotides are TGCAGTGCTAGTCCAAGTTCCGAGCAGTACTTC.